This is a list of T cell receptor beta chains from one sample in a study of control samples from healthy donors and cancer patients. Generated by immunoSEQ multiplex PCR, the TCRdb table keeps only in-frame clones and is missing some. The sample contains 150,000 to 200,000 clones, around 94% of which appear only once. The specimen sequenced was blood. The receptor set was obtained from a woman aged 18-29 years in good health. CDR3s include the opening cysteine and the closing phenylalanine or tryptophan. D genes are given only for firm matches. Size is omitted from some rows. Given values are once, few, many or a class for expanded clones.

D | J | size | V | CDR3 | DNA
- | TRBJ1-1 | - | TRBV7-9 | CASSRNGGNTEAFF | TGTGCCAGCAGCCGGAACGGCGGGAACACTGAAGCTTTCTTT
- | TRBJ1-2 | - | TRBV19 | CASARSLGGYTF | TGTGCCAGTGCGAGATCCCTGGGGGGCTACACCTTC
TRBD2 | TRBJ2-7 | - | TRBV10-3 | CATSPGGGPYEQYF | TGTGCCACCTCCCCCGGGGGGGGGCCCTACGAGCAGTACTTC
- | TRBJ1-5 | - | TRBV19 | CASNLGGSSNQPQHF | TGTGCCAGCAACCTTGGGGGGTCGAGCAATCAGCCCCAGCATTTT
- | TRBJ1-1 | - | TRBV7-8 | CASSPEQVNTEAFF | TGTGCCAGCAGCCCGGAACAGGTGAACACTGAAGCTTTCTTT
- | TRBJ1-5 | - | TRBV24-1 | CATSEAGPTNQPQHF | TGTGCCACCAGTGAGGCGGGACCGACCAATCAGCCCCAGCATTTT
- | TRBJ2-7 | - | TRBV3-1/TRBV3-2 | CASSQGPTSRGDEQYF | TGTGCCAGCAGCCAAGGCCCTACTAGTCGGGGCGACGAGCAGTACTTC
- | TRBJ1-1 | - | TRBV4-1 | CASSQVPGHSNTEAFF | TGCGCCAGCAGCCAAGTACCGGGACACTCGAACACTGAAGCTTTCTTT
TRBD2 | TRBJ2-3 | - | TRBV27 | CASSSGLSGITDTQYF | TGTGCCAGCAGTTCCGGCCTTAGCGGGATCACAGATACGCAGTATTTT
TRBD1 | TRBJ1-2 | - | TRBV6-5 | CASSPQTGLYYGYTF | TGTGCCAGCAGTCCTCAGACAGGGTTATACTATGGCTACACCTTC
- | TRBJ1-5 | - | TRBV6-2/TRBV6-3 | CASSPIGAAQPQHF | TGTGCCAGCAGCCCTATCGGGGCCGCCCAGCCCCAGCATTTT
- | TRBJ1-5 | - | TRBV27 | CASSLSGSGQPQHF | TGTGCCAGCAGTTTATCTGGCTCGGGGCAGCCCCAGCATTTT
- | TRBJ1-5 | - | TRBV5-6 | CASSLMTGNQPQHF | TGTGCCAGCAGCTTGATGACCGGTAATCAGCCCCAGCATTTT
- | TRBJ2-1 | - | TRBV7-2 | CASSPPRFAGEQFF | TGTGCCAGCAGCCCTCCACGGTTTGCTGGTGAGCAGTTCTTC
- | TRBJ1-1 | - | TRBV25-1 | CASTRDPNTEAFF | TGTGCCAGCACCCGGGACCCGAACACTGAAGCTTTCTTT
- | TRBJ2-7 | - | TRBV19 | CATRNTGSYEQYF | TGTGCCACGCGGAACACAGGGTCCTACGAGCAGTACTTC
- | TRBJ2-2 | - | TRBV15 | CATSREFGELFF | TGTGCCACCAGCAGAGAATTCGGGGAGCTGTTTTTT
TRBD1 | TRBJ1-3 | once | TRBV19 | CASSPRTGSKRSSGNTIYF | TGTGCCAGTAGTCCCCGGACAGGGAGCAAACGGAGCTCTGGAAACACCATATATTTT
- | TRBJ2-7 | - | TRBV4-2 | CASSQPDSYEQYF | TGTGCCAGCAGCCAACCGGACAGCTACGAGCAGTACTTC
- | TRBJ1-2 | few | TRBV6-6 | CASSTGSNYGYTF | TGTGCCAGCAGTACAGGATCTAACTATGGCTACACCTTC
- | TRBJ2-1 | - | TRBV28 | CAGRPHASGRSSYNEQFF | TGTGCCGGCAGACCACACGCGAGCGGGCGTAGCTCCTACAATGAGCAGTTCTTC
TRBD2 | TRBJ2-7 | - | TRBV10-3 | CAISGGEGTYEQYF | TGTGCCATCAGTGGAGGGGAGGGCACATACGAGCAGTACTTC
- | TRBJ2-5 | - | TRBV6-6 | CASSYRTVQETQYF | TGTGCCAGCAGTTACAGGACAGTCCAAGAGACCCAGTACTTC
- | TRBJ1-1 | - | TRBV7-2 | CASSLGGITEAFF | TGTGCCAGCAGCTTAGGGGGGATCACTGAAGCTTTCTTT
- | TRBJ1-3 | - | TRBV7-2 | CASSLAQPDSGNTIYF | TGTGCCAGCAGCTTAGCACAGCCAGACTCTGGAAACACCATATATTTT
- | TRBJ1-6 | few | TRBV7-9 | CASSSMGLPNSPLHF | TGTGCCAGCAGCTCGATGGGACTTCCGAATTCACCCCTCCACTTT
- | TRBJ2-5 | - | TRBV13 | CASSLEETQYF | TGTGCCAGCAGCTTAGAAGAGACCCAGTACTTC
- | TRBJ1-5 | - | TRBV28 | CASTTPSSNQPQHF | TGTGCCAGCACCACACCGAGTAGCAATCAGCCCCAGCATTTT
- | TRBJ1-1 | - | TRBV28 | CASSLAVRNTEAFF | TGTGCCAGCAGTTTAGCGGTCAGGAACACTGAAGCTTTCTTT
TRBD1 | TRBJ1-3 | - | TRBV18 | CASSPGDRGISGNTIYF | TGTGCCAGCTCACCAGGGGACAGGGGAATCTCTGGAAACACCATATATTTT
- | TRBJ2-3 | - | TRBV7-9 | CASSLVRTTPRGDTQYF | TGTGCCAGCAGCTTAGTTAGGACAACCCCAAGAGGAGATACGCAGTATTTT
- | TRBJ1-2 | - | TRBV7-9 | CASSLSGQNYGYTF | TGTGCCAGCAGCCTGTCGGGCCAGAACTATGGCTACACCTTC
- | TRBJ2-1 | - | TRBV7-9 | CASSLGQDSPNEQFF | TGTGCCAGCAGCTTAGGGCAGGACAGCCCCAATGAGCAGTTCTTC
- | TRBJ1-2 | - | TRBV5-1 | CASMGENYGYTF | TGCGCCAGCATGGGAGAAAACTATGGCTACACCTTC
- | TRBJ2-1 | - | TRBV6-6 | CASSRQYNEQFF | TGTGCCAGCAGCAGACAGTACAATGAGCAGTTCTTC
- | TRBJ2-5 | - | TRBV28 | CASSSDSQETQYF | TGTGCCAGCAGTTCAGACAGCCAAGAGACCCAGTACTTC
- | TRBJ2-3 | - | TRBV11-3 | CASSLRAGTGADTQYF | TGTGCCAGCAGCTTAAGGGCAGGAACAGGTGCAGATACGCAGTATTTT
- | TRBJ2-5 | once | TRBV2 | CASSEGGTQYF | TGTGCCAGCAGTGAGGGGGGGACCCAGTACTTC
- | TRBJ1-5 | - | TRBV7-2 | CASSYWPGSYSNQPQHF | TGTGCCAGCAGTTATTGGCCAGGGTCTTATAGCAATCAGCCCCAGCATTTT
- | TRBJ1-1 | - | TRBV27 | CASSLVGAAEAFF | TGTGCCAGCAGTTTAGTGGGGGCAGCCGAAGCTTTCTTT
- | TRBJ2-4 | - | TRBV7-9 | CASSFEGSNIQYF | TGTGCCAGCAGCTTTGAAGGTTCTAACATTCAGTACTTC
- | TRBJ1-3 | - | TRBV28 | CASSLNTGNTIYF | TGTGCCAGCAGTCTAAACACTGGAAACACCATATATTTT
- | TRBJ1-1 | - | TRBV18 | CASSPLQGYLHGNTEAFF | TGTGCCAGCTCACCGTTGCAGGGTTACCTTCACGGGAACACTGAAGCTTTCTTT
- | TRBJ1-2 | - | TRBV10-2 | CASSDRGEDGYTF | TGCGCCAGCAGTGATAGGGGGGAGGATGGCTACACCTTC
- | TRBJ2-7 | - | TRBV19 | CASSLRDGSYEQYF | TGTGCCAGTAGTCTCCGGGACGGATCCTACGAGCAGTACTTC
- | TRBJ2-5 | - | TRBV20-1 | CSASRAKRGETQYF | TGCAGTGCTAGTCGGGCCAAGAGGGGAGAGACCCAGTACTTC
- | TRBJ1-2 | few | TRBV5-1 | CASSLAGTSEGYTF | TGCGCCAGCAGCTTGGCCGGGACCTCCGAGGGCTACACCTTC
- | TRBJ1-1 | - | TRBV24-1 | CATSGAMGTEAFF | TGTGCCACCAGTGGGGCGATGGGGACTGAAGCTTTCTTT
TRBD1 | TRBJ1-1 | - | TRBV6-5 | CASSRDRGRGTEAFF | TGTGCCAGCAGTCGGGACAGGGGGCGAGGAACTGAAGCTTTCTTT
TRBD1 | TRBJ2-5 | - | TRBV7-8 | CASSLARFSPGQVYETQYF | TGTGCCAGCAGCTTAGCGCGCTTCTCCCCGGGACAGGTCTATGAGACCCAGTACTTC
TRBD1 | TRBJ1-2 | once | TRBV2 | CASGLTGVFYGYTF | TGTGCCAGCGGCCTGACAGGGGTTTTCTATGGCTACACCTTC
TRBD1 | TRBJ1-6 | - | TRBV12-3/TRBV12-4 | CASRGQGSPLHF | TGTGCCAGCAGGGGACAGGGCTCACCCCTCCACTTT
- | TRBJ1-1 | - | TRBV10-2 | CASSQGNTEAFF | TGCGCCAGCAGTCAAGGGAACACTGAAGCTTTCTTT
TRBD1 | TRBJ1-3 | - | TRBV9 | CASSAAGDRGFFSGNTIYF | TGTGCCAGCAGCGCAGCGGGGGACAGGGGGTTTTTCTCTGGAAACACCATATATTTT
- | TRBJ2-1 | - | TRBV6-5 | CASSYRTGAYNEQFF | TGTGCCAGCAGTTACCGGACCGGGGCTTACAATGAGCAGTTCTTC
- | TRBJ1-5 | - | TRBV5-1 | CASRRGEISNQPQHF | TGCGCCAGCAGAAGAGGGGAGATTAGCAATCAGCCCCAGCATTTT
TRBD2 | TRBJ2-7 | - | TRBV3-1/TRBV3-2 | CASSQDRGLAGKDEQYF | TGTGCCAGCAGCCAAGATCGCGGACTAGCGGGGAAGGACGAGCAGTACTTC
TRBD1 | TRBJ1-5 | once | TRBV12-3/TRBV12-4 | CASSLVSGQGQHF | TGTGCCAGCAGTTTAGTATCCGGACAGGGGCAGCATTTT
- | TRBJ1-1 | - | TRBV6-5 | CASYRSGGPEAFF | TGTGCCAGCTACCGCTCTGGAGGTCCTGAAGCTTTCTTT